The TCR beta chain under discussion was sequenced for a study of T-cell memory formation after mild COVID-19. The wider study: In these data, TCR clusters were largely donor specific.

This CDR3 has 13 amino acids. The junction had 5 bases not matched to a gene; V was cut back by 6 bases and J by 1 base. CDR1 DFQATT and CDR2 SNEGSKA come from the germline V gene (reference sequence). Study-level findings and limits: Clones that got smaller from day 15 to 85 had even CD4/CD8, while clones growing later tipped toward CD4+. Memory sampled before infection contained some responding clones, suggesting cross-reactive memory joined.

TCRdb analysed the 5' RACE reads with MiXCR anew, one entry per CDR3 protein. The sample yields fewer than 75,000 distinct CDR3 sequences, 10% to 15% seen once. Notes on this clonotype: Its antigen is unidentified.

The sample taken for sequencing was PBMCs or a T cell subset sorted from them (not recorded which). The sequence was collected from a young man who had mild COVID-19 (a few samples of this study predate the infection). Cell type and time point are not known. V and J are TRBV20-1 and TRBJ2-7; 8 bases are shared with TRBD1. For the CDR3, the DNA is TGCAGTGCCTGGACAGGGAAGTCCTACGAGCAGTACTTC. Translated: CSAWTGKSYEQYF.